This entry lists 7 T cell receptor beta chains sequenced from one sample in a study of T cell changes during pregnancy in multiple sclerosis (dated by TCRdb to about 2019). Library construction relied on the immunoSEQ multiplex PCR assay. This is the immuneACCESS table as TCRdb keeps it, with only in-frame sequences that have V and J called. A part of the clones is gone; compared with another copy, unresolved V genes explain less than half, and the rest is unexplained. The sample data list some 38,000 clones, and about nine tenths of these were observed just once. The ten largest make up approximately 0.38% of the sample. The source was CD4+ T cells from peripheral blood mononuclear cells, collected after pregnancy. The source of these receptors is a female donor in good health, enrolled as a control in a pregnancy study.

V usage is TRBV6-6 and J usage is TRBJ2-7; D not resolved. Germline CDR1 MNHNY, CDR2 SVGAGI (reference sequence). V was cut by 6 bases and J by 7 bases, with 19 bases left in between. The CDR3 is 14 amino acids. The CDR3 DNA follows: TGTGCCAGCAGACAACCGCCCGACACCGAGGAGCAGTACTTC. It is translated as CASRQPPDTEEQYF.

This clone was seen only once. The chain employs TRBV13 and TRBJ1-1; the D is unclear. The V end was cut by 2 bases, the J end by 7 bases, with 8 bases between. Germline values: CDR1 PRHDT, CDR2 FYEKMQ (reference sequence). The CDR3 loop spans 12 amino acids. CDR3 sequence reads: CASSLSESEAFF. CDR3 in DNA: TGTGCCAGCAGCTTAAGTGAGAGTGAAGCTTTCTTT.

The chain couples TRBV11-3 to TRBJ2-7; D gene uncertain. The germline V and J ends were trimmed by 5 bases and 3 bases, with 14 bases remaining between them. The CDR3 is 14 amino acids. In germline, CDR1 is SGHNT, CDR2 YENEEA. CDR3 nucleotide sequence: TGTGCCAGCAGCCGATCCGAAGAGAGCTACGAGCAGTACTTC. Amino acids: CASSRSEESYEQYF.

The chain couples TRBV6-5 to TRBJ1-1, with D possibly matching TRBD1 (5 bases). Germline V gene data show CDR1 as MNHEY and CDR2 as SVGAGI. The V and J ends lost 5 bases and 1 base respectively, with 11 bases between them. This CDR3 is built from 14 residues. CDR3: CASSPRGRNTEAFF. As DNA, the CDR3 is TGTGCCAGCAGTCCACGGGGGAGGAACACTGAAGCTTTCTTT.

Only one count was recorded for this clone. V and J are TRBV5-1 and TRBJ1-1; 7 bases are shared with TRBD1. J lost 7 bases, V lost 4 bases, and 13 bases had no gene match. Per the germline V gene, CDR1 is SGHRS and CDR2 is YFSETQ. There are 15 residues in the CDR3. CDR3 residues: CASSLGTAGSGEAFF. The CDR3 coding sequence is TGCGCCAGCAGCCTAGGGACAGCTGGTTCCGGTGAAGCTTTCTTT.

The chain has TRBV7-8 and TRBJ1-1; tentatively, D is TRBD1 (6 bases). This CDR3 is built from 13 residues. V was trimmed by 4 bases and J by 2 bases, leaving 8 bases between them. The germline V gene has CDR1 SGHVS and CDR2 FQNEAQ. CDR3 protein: CASSWTANTEAFF. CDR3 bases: TGTGCCAGCAGCTGGACAGCAAACACTGAAGCTTTCTTT. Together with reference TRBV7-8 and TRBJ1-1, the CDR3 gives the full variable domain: GAGVSQSPRYKVAKRGQDVALRCDPISGHVSLFWYQQALGQGPEFLTYFQNEAQLDKSGLPSDRFFAERPEGSVSTLKIQRTQQEDSAVYLCASSWTANTEAFFGQGTRLTVV.

The CDR3 sequence is CASSQEEGVSYGYTF. For the CDR3, the DNA is TGCGCCAGCAGCCAAGAAGAAGGGGTTTCCTATGGCTACACCTTC. The chain carries TRBV4-3 and TRBJ1-2; possible D gene TRBD1, 5 bases. Germline loops: CDR1 LGHNA, CDR2 YSLEER. Deletions cut 0 bases from V and 4 bases from J, with 12 bases between. The CDR3 covers 15 residues.